These T cell receptor beta chains were read from a single sample in a study of blood T cells in healthy people across ages. TCRdb re-derived calls from the 5' RACE reads in MiXCR, one entry per CDR3 protein. The repertoire holds over 1,500,000 distinct CDR3 sequences, with roughly 49% as singletons. The source material was blood. The receptors come from a woman in her forties in good health. Each CDR3 is given with its conserved first and last residue. The order of the fields is D gene, clone size, V gene, J gene, CDR3 DNA, CDR3 protein. D genes are given only for firm matches. The listing skips clone size in some rows; elsewhere it reads once, few, many or a size class.

NA	NA	TRBV6-2/TRBV6-3	TRBJ2-2	TGTGCCAGCAGTTACAACACCGGGGAGCTGTTTTTT	CASSYNTGELFF
NA	few	TRBV25-1	TRBJ2-5	TGTGCCAGCAAAGGGGGATCGGGAGAGACCCAGTACTTC	CASKGGSGETQYF
TRBD2	NA	TRBV5-1	TRBJ2-1	TGCGCCAGCAGCTTGCTACAGTTGAGTAGCGGGGACCCGAGCTCCTACAATGAGCAGTTCTTC	CASSLLQLSSGDPSSYNEQFF
TRBD1	few	TRBV27	TRBJ2-7	TGTGCCAGCAGTTACGGACAGGGGGCGAGATACGAGCAGTACTTC	CASSYGQGARYEQYF
TRBD2	few	TRBV29-1	TRBJ2-7	TGCAGCGTTGTCCTCGTGGGGGGGAAAAGCGAGCAGTACTTC	CSVVLVGGKSEQYF
TRBD1	NA	TRBV14	TRBJ1-2	TGTGCCAGCAGCCAAGGGGACAGCTACTATGGCTACACCTTC	CASSQGDSYYGYTF
TRBD2	NA	TRBV5-1	TRBJ2-7	TGCGCCAGCAGCCGTGGCGAGAGCGGGGGCCTCTCCTACGAGCAGTACTTC	CASSRGESGGLSYEQYF
TRBD1	NA	TRBV20-1	TRBJ2-3	TGCAGTGCTAGAACCGGGACAGGGGGCACAGATACGCAGTATTTT	CSARTGTGGTDTQYF
NA	many	TRBV12-3/TRBV12-4	TRBJ2-3	TGTGCCAGCAGTCACACCCCCCTCACAGATACGCAGTATTTT	CASSHTPLTDTQYF
TRBD2	NA	TRBV28	TRBJ2-1	TGTGCCAGCACCAAAGGGAAAGCGGGGGCCTTCTACAATGAGCAGTTCTTC	CASTKGKAGAFYNEQFF
TRBD2	NA	TRBV4-2	TRBJ2-5	TGTGCCAGCAGCCAAGGGGGACTAGCGGGGGCCCAAGAGACCCAGTACTTC	CASSQGGLAGAQETQYF
TRBD2	NA	TRBV29-1	TRBJ2-1	TGCAGCGTTGGTCGGGGGGCCTACAATGAGCAGTTCTTC	CSVGRGAYNEQFF
NA	NA	TRBV11-1	TRBJ2-5	TGTGCCAGCAGCCCGGGACTTCAGCAGTACTTC	CASSPGLQQYF
TRBD1	NA	TRBV20-1	TRBJ1-2	TGCAGTGCTAGAGGTGGGACAGGGACTAATTTCGGCTACACCTTC	CSARGGTGTNFGYTF
NA	few	TRBV18	TRBJ2-3	TGTGCCAGCTCACCAGGGGGGGGGCACGCAGATACGCAGTATTTT	CASSPGGGHADTQYF
NA	NA	TRBV27	TRBJ1-2	TGTGCCAGCAGTTTATCTGAGGAATCAGCTAACTATGGCTACACCTTC	CASSLSEESANYGYTF
NA	NA	TRBV27	TRBJ2-5	TGTGCCAGCAGTTTATCGGAAGGAGGGACCCAGTACTTC	CASSLSEGGTQYF
TRBD1	NA	TRBV12-3/TRBV12-4	TRBJ2-5	TGTGCCAGCAGCTCTAGACAGGGGCCCCTCGCGGAGACCCAGTACTTC	CASSSRQGPLAETQYF
TRBD2	once	TRBV5-1	TRBJ2-5	TGCGCCAGCCTCTCGTATTCGGGACTAGTAGAGACCCAGTACTTC	CASLSYSGLVETQYF
NA	few	TRBV4-1	TRBJ2-1	TGCGCCAGCAGCCAAGAAGCAGGGCGGTATGAGCAGTTCTTC	CASSQEAGRYEQFF
NA	NA	TRBV5-6	TRBJ2-1	TGTGCCAGCAGCAATGGGGCAGTGGGATACAATGAGCAGTTCTTC	CASSNGAVGYNEQFF
NA	NA	TRBV6-1	TRBJ2-5	TGTGCCAGCAGTGAGCCCGGGCTCCAAGAGACCCAGTACTTC	CASSEPGLQETQYF
NA	NA	TRBV20-1	TRBJ2-7	TGCAGTGCTAGAGATGAGCGAAGCGCGTCACCCTCCTACGAGCAGTACTTC	CSARDERSASPSYEQYF
TRBD2	NA	TRBV7-2	TRBJ2-2	TGTGCCAGCAGCTTAGCGGGGCTAGCGGGGGGAGTCGGGGAGCTGTTTTTT	CASSLAGLAGGVGELFF
TRBD2	few	TRBV20-1	TRBJ2-7	TGCAGTGCTGGGACTAGCGGGGGGTCTTTGGACGAGCAGTACTTC	CSAGTSGGSLDEQYF
NA	NA	TRBV5-1	TRBJ2-3	TGCGCCAGCAGCGATCTAATCCCAGATACGCAGTATTTT	CASSDLIPDTQYF
NA	NA	TRBV24-1	TRBJ1-5	TGTGCCACCAGCGCGACAGGCGTTTTGGGGAGCAATCAGCCCCAGCATTTT	CATSATGVLGSNQPQHF
TRBD1	NA	TRBV9	TRBJ2-4	TGTGCCAGCAGCCCAAGCACGCGGGACAGGATACACATTCAGTACTTC	CASSPSTRDRIHIQYF
TRBD1	NA	TRBV7-2	TRBJ1-4	TGTGCCAGCGCTCCGGGGACAGGGGGGAGAAAACTGTTTTTT	CASAPGTGGRKLFF
NA	NA	TRBV25-1	TRBJ2-7	TGTGCCAGCAGTGCTCATGGGAGCTCCTACGAGCAGTACTTC	CASSAHGSSYEQYF
NA	NA	TRBV9	TRBJ2-3	TGTGCCAGCAGCGGGCCACTACTCACGGATACGCAGTATTTT	CASSGPLLTDTQYF
NA	few	TRBV7-2	TRBJ2-1	TGTGCCAGCAGCTTAGGGGGGGTGGGGGCCCGCGATGAGCAGTTCTTC	CASSLGGVGARDEQFF
TRBD1	few	TRBV28	TRBJ2-3	TGTGCCAGCAGGACAGGGTTTAAGACAGATACGCAGTATTTT	CASRTGFKTDTQYF
NA	NA	TRBV5-6	TRBJ1-1	TGTGCCAGCAGCTTCTGGAACGTGGTGAACACTGAAGCTTTCTTT	CASSFWNVVNTEAFF
NA	NA	TRBV4-3	TRBJ2-6	TGCGCCAGCAGCCAAGACGTTTTCCCCGGCTCTGGGGCCAACGTCCTGACTTTC	CASSQDVFPGSGANVLTF
TRBD2	NA	TRBV20-1	TRBJ2-1	TGCAGTGAGACTGGCGGACTAGCGGGGGTTAATGAGCAGTTCTTC	CSETGGLAGVNEQFF
NA	NA	TRBV7-8	TRBJ1-1	TGTGCCAGCAGCAAGCTTGTAGGGGCCACTGAAGCTTTCTTT	CASSKLVGATEAFF
TRBD2	NA	TRBV20-1	TRBJ2-1	TGCAGTGCTGGGGGGGGGAAGTCCTACAATGAGCAGTTCTTC	CSAGGGKSYNEQFF
NA	NA	TRBV4-3	TRBJ1-1	TGCGCCAGCAGCCAAGCGTGGGAAGGGAACACTGAAGCTTTCTTT	CASSQAWEGNTEAFF
NA	NA	TRBV5-1	TRBJ1-4	TGCGCCAGCAGTTTCAACGCGGCCCTCGACAATGAAAAACTGTTTTTT	CASSFNAALDNEKLFF
NA	NA	TRBV4-1	TRBJ1-5	TGCGCCAGCAGCCAAGATTCTGAACCAAATTATCAGCCCCAGCATTTT	CASSQDSEPNYQPQHF
NA	NA	TRBV7-2	TRBJ2-7	TGTGCCAGCTCCGGGGGCGGGGGCCTTGCCTACGAGCAGTACTTC	CASSGGGGLAYEQYF
NA	few	TRBV29-1	TRBJ2-1	TGCAGCGTCCATCACAGGCACAATGAGCAGTTCTTC	CSVHHRHNEQFF
NA	NA	TRBV24-1	TRBJ2-3	TGTGCCACCAGTGGCGGAGAGAGCTTTACAGATACGCAGTATTTT	CATSGGESFTDTQYF
NA	NA	TRBV6-6	TRBJ1-5	TGTGCCAGCGCTAACAGGGACGGCAATCAGCCCCAGCATTTT	CASANRDGNQPQHF
NA	NA	TRBV5-5	TRBJ1-2	TGTGCCAGCAGCCGATCTTGGGGGCGGAGAGACAACTATGGCTACACCTTC	CASSRSWGRRDNYGYTF
TRBD1	few	TRBV4-3	TRBJ1-2	TGCGCCAGCAGCCAATCTAGGGGGCAGTATGGCTACACCTTC	CASSQSRGQYGYTF
NA	few	TRBV28	TRBJ2-4	TGTGCCAGCGCCAGGACCCTTAAAAACATTCAGTACTTC	CASARTLKNIQYF
NA	few	TRBV12-3/TRBV12-4	TRBJ2-7	TGTGCCAGCAGTTCGGTCCGTAGGTCCCGCGAGCAGTACTTC	CASSSVRRSREQYF